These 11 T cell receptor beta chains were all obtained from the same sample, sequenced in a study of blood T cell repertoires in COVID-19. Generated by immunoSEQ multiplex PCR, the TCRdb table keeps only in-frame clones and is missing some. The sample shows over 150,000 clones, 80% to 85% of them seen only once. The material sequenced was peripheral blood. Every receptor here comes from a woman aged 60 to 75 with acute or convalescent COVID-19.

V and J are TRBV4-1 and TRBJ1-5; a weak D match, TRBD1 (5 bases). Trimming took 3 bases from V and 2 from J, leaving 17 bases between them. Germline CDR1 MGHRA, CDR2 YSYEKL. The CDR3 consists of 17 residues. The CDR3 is CASSQVRLSRGNQPQHF. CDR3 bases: TGCGCCAGCAGCCAGGTCAGACTCTCCAGGGGCAATCAGCCCCAGCATTTT.

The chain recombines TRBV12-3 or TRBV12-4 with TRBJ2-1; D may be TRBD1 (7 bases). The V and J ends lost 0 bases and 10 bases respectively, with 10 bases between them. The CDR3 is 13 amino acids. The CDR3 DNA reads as TGTGCCAGCAGTTTAGCGCGGGGACAGGAGCAGTTCTTC. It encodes CASSLARGQEQFF.

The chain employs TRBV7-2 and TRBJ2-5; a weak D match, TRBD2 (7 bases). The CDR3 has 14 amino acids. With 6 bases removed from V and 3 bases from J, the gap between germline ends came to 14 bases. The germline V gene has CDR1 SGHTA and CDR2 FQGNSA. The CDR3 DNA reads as TGTGCCAGCAGAAGGGGGGGGAGCGAAGAGACCCAGTACTTC. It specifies CASRRGGSEETQYF.

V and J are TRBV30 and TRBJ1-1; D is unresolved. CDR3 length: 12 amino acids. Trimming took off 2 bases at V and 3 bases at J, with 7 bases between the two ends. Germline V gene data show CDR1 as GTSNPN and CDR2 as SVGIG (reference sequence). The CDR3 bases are TGTGCCTGGAGTATGACTTACACTGAAGCTTTCTTT. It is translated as CAWSMTYTEAFF.

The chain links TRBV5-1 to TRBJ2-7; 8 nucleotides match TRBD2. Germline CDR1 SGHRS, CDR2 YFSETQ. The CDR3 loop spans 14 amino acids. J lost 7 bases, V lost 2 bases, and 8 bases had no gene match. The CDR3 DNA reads TGCGCCAGCAGCTTAGCGGGGGCCACGTGGGAGCAGTACTTC. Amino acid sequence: CASSLAGATWEQYF.

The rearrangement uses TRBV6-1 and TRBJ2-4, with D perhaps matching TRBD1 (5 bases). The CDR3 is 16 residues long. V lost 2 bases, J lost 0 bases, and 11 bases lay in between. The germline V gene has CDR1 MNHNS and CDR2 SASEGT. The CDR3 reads CASSERLGRAKNIQYF. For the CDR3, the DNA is TGTGCCAGCAGTGAACGGTTGGGGCGAGCCAAAAACATTCAGTACTTC.

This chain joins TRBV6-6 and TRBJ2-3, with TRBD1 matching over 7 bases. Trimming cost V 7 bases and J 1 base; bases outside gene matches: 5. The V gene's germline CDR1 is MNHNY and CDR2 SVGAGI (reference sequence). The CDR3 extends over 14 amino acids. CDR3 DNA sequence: TGTGCCAGCATAAGAGACAGGGGCACAGATACGCAGTATTTT. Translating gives CASIRDRGTDTQYF.

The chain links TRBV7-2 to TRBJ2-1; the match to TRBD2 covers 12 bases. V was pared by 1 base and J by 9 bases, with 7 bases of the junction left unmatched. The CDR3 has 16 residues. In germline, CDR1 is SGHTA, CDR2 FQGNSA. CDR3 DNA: TGTGCCAGCAGCTTAGGGCTAGCGGGGGGGCAGAGTGAGCAGTTCTTC. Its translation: CASSLGLAGGQSEQFF.

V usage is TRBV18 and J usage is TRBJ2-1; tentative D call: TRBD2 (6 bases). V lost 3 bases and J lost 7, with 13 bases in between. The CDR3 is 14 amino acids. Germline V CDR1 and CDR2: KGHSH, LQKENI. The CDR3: CASSPPSVANEQFF. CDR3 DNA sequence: TGTGCCAGCTCACCGCCTAGCGTAGCAAATGAGCAGTTCTTC.

The CDR3 spells CASSLAGGNQPQHF. DNA for the CDR3: TGTGCCAGCAGCTTAGCGGGGGGCAATCAGCCCCAGCATTTT. This sequence joins TRBV11-2 and TRBJ1-5, with D tentatively TRBD1 (5 bases). The V gene lost 1 base and the J gene lost 2 bases, with 6 bases spanning the gap. Germline values: CDR1 SGHAT, CDR2 FQNNGV. CDR3 length equals 14 residues.

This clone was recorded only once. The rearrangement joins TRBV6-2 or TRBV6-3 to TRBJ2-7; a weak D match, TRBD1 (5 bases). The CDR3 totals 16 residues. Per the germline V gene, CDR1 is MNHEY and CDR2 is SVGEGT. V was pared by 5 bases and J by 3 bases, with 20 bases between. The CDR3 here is CASSPNPSTVYYEQYF. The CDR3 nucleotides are TGTGCCAGCAGTCCGAACCCTTCGACAGTATACTACGAGCAGTACTTC.